The 28 T cell receptor beta chains below all came from one sample that was sequenced in a study of CD8+ T cells in alopecia areata. Extraction and reverse transcription of RNA yielded cDNA as the sequencing template. Libraries were prepared by immunoSEQ multiplex PCR; TCRdb keeps only in-frame clonotypes and omits some of them. Of over 120,000 clones listed, around half are singletons. Treatment described: oral pan-JAK inhibitor, 5-10 mg twice daily. The sample was CD8+ T cells sorted from blood, taken at week 4, from a patient treated with tofacitinib. The receptors derive from a human donor with alopecia areata.

As to this clone: Other DNA variants within this sample encode the same CDR3. The chain joins TRBV9 to TRBJ2-3; D remains ambiguous. Germline lookup yields CDR1 SGDLS and CDR2 YYNGEE. Trimming took off 0 bases at V and 5 bases at J, with 4 bases between the two ends. CDR3 length: 12 amino acids. The CDR3 sequence is CASSVGGDTQYF. CDR3 bases: TGTGCCAGCAGCGTAGGGGGAGATACGCAGTATTTT.

J is TRBJ1-4 and V is TRBV27; D not certain. In germline, CDR1 is MNHEY, CDR2 SMNVEV (reference sequence). The CDR3 covers 14 residues. V lost 5 bases to trimming and J lost 4 bases, with 11 bases between them. This CDR3 reads CASSPLGLNEKLFF. The CDR3 DNA follows: TGTGCCAGCAGTCCACTGGGCCTTAATGAAAAACTGTTTTTT.

The sample holds a few counts of this clone. This chain uses TRBV5-1 with TRBJ2-5; 9 bases fit TRBD2. The CDR3 is 16 residues long. V was clipped by 2 bases and J by 5 bases; unmatched bases: 10. Germline CDR1 and CDR2: SGHRS and YFSETQ. The CDR3 coding sequence is TGCGCCAGCAGCTTCATACTAGCGGGTCCCGGGGAGACCCAGTACTTC. Translated, it gives CASSFILAGPGETQYF.

This clone was observed a handful of times. This sequence joins TRBV19 and TRBJ2-7; D uncertain. Trimming removed 9 bases at V and 6 bases at J, with 18 bases between. The germline V gene encodes CDR1 LNHDA and CDR2 SQIVND (reference sequence). The CDR3 extends over 13 amino acids. DNA of the CDR3: TGTGCCAGCACGAGTCCTTGGTCAGGCGAGCAGTACTTC. This gives the protein CASTSPWSGEQYF.

The chain carries TRBV15 and TRBJ2-3, with D possibly matching TRBD2 (6 bases). The CDR3 loop spans 14 amino acids. From germline, CDR1 is LNHNV and CDR2 YYDKDF (reference sequence). Trimming removed 3 bases at V and 0 bases at J, with 7 bases between. The CDR3 nucleotides are TGTGCCACCAGCAGGGCGGGGAGCACAGATACGCAGTATTTT. Its translation: CATSRAGSTDTQYF.

The chain links TRBV10-2 to TRBJ2-3; perhaps TRBD2 as D (6 bases). V was trimmed by 3 bases and J by 10 bases, leaving 8 bases between them. The germline V gene has CDR1 WSHSY and CDR2 SAAADI. The CDR3 runs 11 residues. The CDR3 loop reads CASSEGTSQYF. The CDR3, as DNA: TGCGCCAGCAGTGAAGGGACTTCGCAGTATTTT.

This rearrangement joins TRBV6-1 to TRBJ2-1; D not resolved. The CDR3 consists of 14 residues. Germline lookup yields CDR1 MNHNS and CDR2 SASEGT. Trimming took 4 bases from V and 7 from J, leaving 14 bases between them. The CDR3 bases are TGTGCCAGCAGTGGAGGATCAATTAGGAATGAGCAGTTCTTC. This sequence encodes CASSGGSIRNEQFF.

The chain is built from TRBV4-2 and TRBJ2-3, with D perhaps TRBD1 or TRBD2 (5 bases each). Between the trimmed V and J ends, which lost 1 base and 1 base, there was a span of 24 bases. In germline, CDR1 is LGHNA, CDR2 YNFKEQ. The length of the CDR3 is 20 residues. In DNA, the CDR3 is TGTGCCAGCAGCCAAGTCCTCACCCAGGGAGATGGGACCGGCACAGATACGCAGTATTTT. Its protein is CASSQVLTQGDGTGTDTQYF.

In this sample, this clone turned up a few times. The chain couples TRBV2 to TRBJ2-7, with 7 bases matching TRBD2. This CDR3 is 14 amino acids long. The germline V gene has CDR1 SNHLY and CDR2 FYNNEI. V shed 6 bases and J 3 bases; nucleotides not matched to a gene: 8. The CDR3: CASRGWGTNYEQYF. The CDR3 nucleotides are TGTGCCAGCAGGGGCTGGGGGACTAACTACGAGCAGTACTTC.

This clone has only a few counts. The chain combines TRBV23-1 with TRBJ1-2; tentative D call: TRBD1 (5 bases). TRBV23-1 is given ORF status, its function remaining uncertain. The V end lost 5 bases, the J end lost 0 bases, and 19 bases lay between the germline ends. This CDR3 has 17 residues. The CDR3 spells CASSGTRSTIANYGYTF. CDR3 sequence (DNA): TGCGCCAGCAGTGGGACTAGATCGACCATAGCTAACTATGGCTACACCTTC.

This chain joins TRBV7-9 and TRBJ2-1, with a weak D call TRBD2 (6 bases). V lost 3 bases and J lost 3, with 12 bases in between. CDR1 SEHNR and CDR2 FQNEAQ come from the germline V gene (reference sequence). The CDR3 extends over 15 amino acids. Here the CDR3 DNA reads TGTGCCAGCAGCTTCGCACCGGGGGACTACAATGAGCAGTTCTTC. It yields the protein CASSFAPGDYNEQFF.

CDR3 in amino acids: CASTGSAGGFLEQYF. The CDR3 DNA reads TGTGCCAGCACCGGATCCGCAGGGGGCTTCCTCGAGCAGTACTTC. This rearrangement joins TRBV7-9 to TRBJ2-7; the match to TRBD1 covers 8 bases. The germline V gene encodes CDR1 SEHNR and CDR2 FQNEAQ (reference sequence). The V segment lost 7 bases and the J segment 6 bases; nucleotides outside the gene matches: 14. This CDR3 contains 15 residues. Full variable domain (remainder filled in from reference TRBV7-9 and TRBJ2-7): DTGVSQNPRHKITKRGQNVTFRCDPISEHNRLYWYRQTLGQGPEFLTYFQNEAQLEKSRLLSDRFSAERPKGSFSTLEIQRTEQGDSAMYLCASTGSAGGFLEQYFGPGTRLTVT.

V gene TRBV2 combines with J gene TRBJ2-3, with D perhaps matching TRBD1 (6 bases). This CDR3 has 15 residues. Per germline, CDR1 SNHLY and CDR2 FYNNEI. The germline V and J ends were trimmed by 6 bases and 3 bases, with 16 bases remaining between them. CDR3 nucleotide sequence: TGTGCCAGCAGCCCTTTTTCAGGGGTTACAGATACGCAGTATTTT. It encodes CASSPFSGVTDTQYF.

The chain uses TRBV5-1 and TRBJ2-4; a possible D gene is TRBD1 (6 bases). The CDR3 covers 14 residues. V was clipped by 4 bases and J by 6 bases, with 14 bases between them. From germline, CDR1 is SGHRS and CDR2 YFSETQ. The chain's CDR3 is CASSAQQGSNIQYF. The CDR3 DNA sequence: TGCGCCAGCAGCGCCCAACAGGGCTCAAACATTCAGTACTTC.

The chain couples TRBV5-1 to TRBJ2-7, with a weak D call TRBD1 (5 bases). Trimming took 4 bases from V and 2 from J, leaving 13 bases between them. Per germline, CDR1 SGHRS and CDR2 YFSETQ. The CDR3 runs to 14 residues. CDR3: CASSQWTTTYEQYF. In nucleotides, the CDR3 is TGCGCCAGCAGCCAGTGGACAACAACCTACGAGCAGTACTTC.

V gene TRBV6-6 combines with J gene TRBJ2-2, with 8 bases aligning to TRBD1. This CDR3 has 14 residues. CDR1 is MNHNY, CDR2 SVGAGI, per germline (reference sequence). The V segment lost 5 bases and the J segment 6 bases; nucleotides outside the gene matches: 5. Here the CDR3 DNA reads TGTGCCAGCAGTCCCCAGGGGGCTTCCGGGGAGCTGTTTTTT. This gives the protein CASSPQGASGELFF.

This sequence joins TRBV27 and TRBJ2-7; a possible D gene is TRBD2 (6 bases). Looked up from germline, CDR1 is MNHEY and CDR2 is SMNVEV (reference sequence). There are 16 residues in the CDR3. V was clipped by 6 bases and J by 4 bases, with 22 bases between them. The CDR3 nucleotides are TGTGCCAGCAGCCTCCTTCCCCGGGGGATAGTGTACGAGCAGTACTTC. Translated, it gives CASSLLPRGIVYEQYF.

This clone was seen only a few times. Written as DNA, the CDR3 is TGTGCCAGCAGCCGGGACAGAGAGGATCCCTCCTACGAGCAGTACTTC. This translates into CASSRDREDPSYEQYF. This sequence joins TRBV2 and TRBJ2-7; 7 bases map to TRBD1. V shed 6 bases and J 0 bases; nucleotides not matched to a gene: 11. The CDR3 sequence is 16 residues long. Looked up from germline, CDR1 is SNHLY and CDR2 is FYNNEI.

The chain is built from TRBV4-2 and TRBJ2-1; D call uncertain. This CDR3 is 15 amino acids long. V was shortened by 0 bases and J by 8 bases, with 14 bases between the two germline ends. CDR1 and CDR2 (germline): LGHNA, YNFKEQ. CDR3 in DNA: TGTGCCAGCAGCCAAGAAAACTATCCACGCGATGAGCAGTTCTTC. Its protein is CASSQENYPRDEQFF.

The table lists this clone with a few counts. Compared with germline, one end of the junction differs, possibly owing to a read error. This chain joins TRBV23-1 and TRBJ1-3, with D possibly TRBD1 on 5 matching bases. TRBV23-1 is treated as an ORF (open reading frame) with a function not yet certain. The CDR3 loop spans 14 amino acids. Written as DNA, the CDR3 is TGCGCCAACAGTCGGCAGGGCGACTTGGACACCATATATTTT. Encoded protein: CANSRQGDLDTIYF.

The chain employs TRBV5-1 and TRBJ2-7; 7 nucleotides agree with TRBD2. The V segment lost 0 bases and the J segment 3 bases; nucleotides outside the gene matches: 3. Germline V gene sequence: CDR1 SGHRS, CDR2 YFSETQ. CDR3 length: 14 amino acids. DNA of the CDR3: TGCGCCAGCAGCTTGGCTAGCGGAAACTACGAGCAGTACTTC. Encoded protein: CASSLASGNYEQYF.

The chain employs TRBV29-1 and TRBJ1-1; 8 bases are shared with TRBD1. The CDR3 is 13 residues long. Germline lookup yields CDR1 SQVTM and CDR2 ANQGSEA. The junction had 4 bases not matched to a gene; V was cut back by 3 bases and J by 4 bases. The CDR3 nucleotides read TGCAGCGTTGATGGACAGGGAGGCACTGAAGCTTTCTTT. Encoded protein: CSVDGQGGTEAFF.

The chain links TRBV9 to TRBJ1-2; tentative D call: TRBD1 (5 bases). From germline, CDR1 is SGDLS and CDR2 YYNGEE. The CDR3 runs 14 residues. With 0 bases removed from V and 4 bases from J, the gap between germline ends came to 10 bases. This chain's CDR3 is CASSVGGGTYGYTF. In DNA form, the CDR3 reads TGTGCCAGCAGCGTAGGAGGCGGGACCTATGGCTACACCTTC.

Only a few counts were recorded for this clone. Distinct nucleotide sequences in the sample also encode this CDR3. The rearrangement uses TRBV9 and TRBJ1-1; a possible D gene is TRBD1 (6 bases). Looked up from germline, CDR1 is SGDLS and CDR2 is YYNGEE. This CDR3 contains 12 residues. The V end was cut by 5 bases, the J end by 6 bases, with 11 bases between. In nucleotides, the CDR3 is TGTGCCAGCAGTCCCGGGGGCGCTGAAGCTTTCTTT. Its translation is CASSPGGAEAFF.

The V call is TRBV29-1, the J call TRBJ2-5; perhaps TRBD2 as D (5 bases). Germline-derived CDR1 and CDR2 are SQVTM and ANQGSEA. The CDR3 is 12 residues long. Trimming removed 2 bases from V and 1 base from J, with 5 bases in between. The CDR3 nucleotides are TGCAGCGTTGAACGGGGCCAAGAGACCCAGTACTTC. This translates into CSVERGQETQYF.

This chain joins TRBV2 and TRBJ1-1; D perhaps matches TRBD1 (6 bases). CDR3 length equals 13 residues. The germline V gene has CDR1 SNHLY and CDR2 FYNNEI. Trimming shortened V by 8 bases and J by 1 base, and 11 bases separated the two germline ends. The CDR3 coding sequence is TGTGCCAGCCTTCTAGGGGGGAACACTGAAGCTTTCTTT. Translated: CASLLGGNTEAFF. Supplemented by reference TRBV2 and TRBJ1-1, the full variable domain reads EPEVTQTPSHQVTQMGQEVILRCVPISNHLYFYWYRQILGQKVEFLVSFYNNEISEKSEIFDDQFSVERPDGSNFTLKIRSTKLEDSAMYFCASLLGGNTEAFFGQGTRLTVV.

The chain joins TRBV29-1 to TRBJ1-5; weak D call: TRBD1 (5 bases). The ends were cut back, 4 bases at V and 4 bases at J, with 8 bases in the middle. CDR1 is SQVTM, CDR2 ANQGSEA, per germline. This CDR3 contains 12 residues. The CDR3 here is CSVVGENQPQHF. The DNA for the CDR3 is TGCAGCGTTGTAGGGGAGAATCAGCCCCAGCATTTT.

This clone was detected only a few times. The chain carries TRBV19 and TRBJ1-1; weak D call: TRBD1 (5 bases). The CDR3 is 16 residues long. From germline, CDR1 is LNHDA and CDR2 SQIVND (reference sequence). V was pared by 0 bases and J by 3 bases, with 14 bases between. CDR3 bases: TGTGCCAGTAGTATAGATCTAGAGACGACAGACACTGAAGCTTTCTTT. It yields the protein CASSIDLETTDTEAFF. The variable domain in full, completed from reference TRBV19 and TRBJ1-1, reads DGGITQSPKYLFRKEGQNVTLSCEQNLNHDAMYWYRQDPGQGLRLIYYSQIVNDFQKGDIAEGYSVSREKKESFPLTVTSAQKNPTAFYLCASSIDLETTDTEAFFGQGTRLTVV.